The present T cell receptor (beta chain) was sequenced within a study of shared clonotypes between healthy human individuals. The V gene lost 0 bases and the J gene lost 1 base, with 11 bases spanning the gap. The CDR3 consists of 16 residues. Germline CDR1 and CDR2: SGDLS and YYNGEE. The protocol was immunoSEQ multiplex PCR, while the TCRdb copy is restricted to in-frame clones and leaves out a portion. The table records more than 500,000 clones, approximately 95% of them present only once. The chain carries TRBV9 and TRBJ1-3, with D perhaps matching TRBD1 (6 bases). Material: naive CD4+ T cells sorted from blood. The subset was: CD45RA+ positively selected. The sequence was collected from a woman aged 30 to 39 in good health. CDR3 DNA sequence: TGTGCCAGCAGCGTAGCCCTACAGGGTTCTGGAAACACCATATATTTT. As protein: CASSVALQGSGNTIYF.